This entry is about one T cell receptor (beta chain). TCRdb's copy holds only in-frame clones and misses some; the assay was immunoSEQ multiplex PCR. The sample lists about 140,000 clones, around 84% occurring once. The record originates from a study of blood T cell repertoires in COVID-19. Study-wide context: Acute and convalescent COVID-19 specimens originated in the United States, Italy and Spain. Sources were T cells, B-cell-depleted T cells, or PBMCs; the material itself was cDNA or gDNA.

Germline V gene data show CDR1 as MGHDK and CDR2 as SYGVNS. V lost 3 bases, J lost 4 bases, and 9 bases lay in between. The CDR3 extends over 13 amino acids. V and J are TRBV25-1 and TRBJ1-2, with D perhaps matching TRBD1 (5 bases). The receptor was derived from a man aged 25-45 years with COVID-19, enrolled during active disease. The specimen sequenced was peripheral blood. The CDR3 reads CASSDGGAYGYTF. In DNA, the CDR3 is TGTGCCAGCAGTGACGGAGGGGCCTATGGCTACACCTTC.